A selection of T cell receptor beta chains follows, all from one sample in a study of OX40 agonist ivuxolimab in advanced cancers. Profiling relied on immunoSEQ multiplex PCR, and the TCRdb table lists in-frame clones only, not all of them. Here the sample spans approximately 41,000 clones, more than 70% being singletons. The starting material was CD4+ or CD8+ T cells sorted from blood, obtained in a trial of the OX40 agonist ivuxolimab. Source of these receptors: an adult with an advanced solid tumor such as melanoma, head and neck, liver or kidney cancer. The CDR3 runs from the conserved cysteine through the conserved F or W. The D gene is left open where the match is weak. Clone size is shown for a subset of rows, as once, few, many or a class of expanded clone.

TRBD1	TRBV28	TRBJ1-5	-	CASSRYRGLSQPQHF	TGTGCCAGCAGTAGGTACAGGGGGCTCAGTCAGCCCCAGCATTTT
-	TRBV6-6	TRBJ1-5	-	CASSYSEGFYQPQHF	TGTGCCAGCAGTTACTCAGAGGGCTTCTACCAGCCCCAGCATTTT
TRBD1	TRBV5-5	TRBJ1-2	-	CASSAGLAGGVHGYTF	TGTGCCAGCAGCGCCGGTCTGGCAGGGGGTGTTCATGGCTACACCTTC
TRBD1	TRBV5-5	TRBJ2-2	-	CASSWTGTGYANTGELFF	TGTGCCAGCAGCTGGACCGGGACAGGTTACGCGAACACCGGGGAGCTGTTTTTT
TRBD1	TRBV28	TRBJ1-2	-	CASSTPDRVGGYTF	TGTGCCAGCAGTACCCCCGACAGGGTGGGGGGCTACACCTTC
-	TRBV9	TRBJ1-2	-	CASSARQSYGYTF	TGTGCCAGCAGCGCGCGGCAAAGCTATGGCTACACCTTC
-	TRBV4-1	TRBJ1-1	-	CASSQDLDGFRAFF	TGCGCCAGCAGCCAAGATTTGGATGGTTTTAGAGCTTTCTTT
-	TRBV7-2	TRBJ1-3	-	CASSRQTVSGNTIYF	TGTGCCAGCAGCCGCCAGACCGTCTCTGGAAACACCATATATTTT
-	TRBV11-2	TRBJ2-5	-	CASSVLRGFETQYF	TGTGCCAGCAGCGTTTTACGGGGGTTTGAGACCCAGTACTTC
-	TRBV11-3	TRBJ2-1	-	CASSHRRAEYNEQFF	TGTGCCAGCAGCCACCGGCGGGCAGAGTACAATGAGCAGTTCTTC
TRBD1	TRBV19	TRBJ1-1	few	CASSIEPGGRYTEAFF	TGTGCCAGTAGTATAGAGCCAGGGGGCCGATACACTGAAGCTTTCTTT
TRBD1	TRBV5-4	TRBJ1-1	-	CASRPTGEATEAFF	TGTGCCAGCAGGCCCACAGGGGAGGCCACTGAAGCTTTCTTT
-	TRBV2	TRBJ1-4	-	CASSLVSEQVPLREKLFF	TGTGCCAGCAGCCTCGTGAGTGAACAGGTCCCCCTCAGGGAAAAACTGTTTTTT
-	TRBV5-4	TRBJ1-4	-	CASSPTKKLFF	TGTGCCAGCAGCCCGACGAAAAAACTGTTTTTT
TRBD1	TRBV7-3	TRBJ1-2	-	CASSLKGGLEPGGYYGYTF	TGTGCCAGCAGCTTAAAAGGAGGGTTGGAGCCAGGGGGCTACTATGGCTACACCTTC
TRBD1	TRBV9	TRBJ2-5	-	CASSVTGVGETQYF	TGTGCCAGCAGCGTCACAGGGGTGGGTGAGACCCAGTACTTC
-	TRBV5-1	TRBJ1-1	-	CASSLRGGTEAFF	TGCGCCAGCAGCTTGAGAGGCGGGACTGAAGCTTTCTTT
-	TRBV7-9	TRBJ1-6	-	CASSAVRDTYNSPLHF	TGTGCCAGCAGCGCCGTTCGGGACACCTATAATTCACCCCTCCACTTT
TRBD1	TRBV6-6	TRBJ2-3	-	CASSRGNPTDTQYF	TGTGCCAGCAGCAGGGGGAACCCCACAGATACGCAGTATTTT
TRBD1	TRBV7-3	TRBJ2-3	-	CASSGQGANTQYF	TGTGCCAGCAGCGGACAGGGGGCAAATACGCAGTATTTT
TRBD2	TRBV11-3	TRBJ2-7	-	CASSLVAGSLAVIVGEQYF	TGTGCCAGCAGCTTAGTTGCCGGATCACTAGCGGTAATTGTGGGCGAGCAGTACTTC
-	TRBV6-5	TRBJ2-7	-	CASSSGQRSYEQYF	TGTGCCAGCAGTAGTGGACAGAGGAGCTACGAGCAGTACTTC
-	TRBV5-1	TRBJ2-5	-	CASSWRGEQETQYF	TGCGCCAGCAGCTGGCGGGGAGAACAAGAGACCCAGTACTTC
-	TRBV2	TRBJ1-5	-	CASSERGAPQPQHF	TGTGCCAGCAGTGAACGGGGGGCACCCCAGCCCCAGCATTTT
-	TRBV5-1	TRBJ2-5	-	CASSLAGIIQETQYF	TGCGCCAGCAGCTTGGCCGGCATAATACAAGAGACCCAGTACTTC
-	TRBV6-6	TRBJ1-1	-	CASGGGDTEAFF	TGTGCCAGCGGCGGGGGTGACACTGAAGCTTTCTTT
-	TRBV10-3	TRBJ1-5	-	CAIRGSGGYQPQHF	TGTGCCATCAGGGGAAGCGGGGGTTACCAGCCCCAGCATTTT
TRBD2	TRBV7-9	TRBJ2-1	-	CASSPALAGGYNEQFF	TGTGCCAGCAGTCCCGCTCTAGCGGGGGGCTACAATGAGCAGTTCTTC